This is a list of T cell receptor beta chains from one sample in a study of T cells in Graves' hyperthyroidism and ophthalmopathy. TCRdb recomputed calls from the multiplex PCR reads with MiXCR, one row per CDR3 protein. The sample includes approximately 400,000 distinct CDR3 sequences, around 16% of them seen just once. The material sequenced was blood. Every receptor here comes from a woman aged 18-30 years with Graves' hyperthyroidism. CDR3s include the opening cysteine and the closing phenylalanine or tryptophan. The D gene is left open where the match is weak. The size field is filled for only some rows; it gives once, few, many or a size class.

d_call	v_call	clone_size	cdr3_length	j_call	cdr3_nt	cdr3_aa
-	TRBV19	many	12	TRBJ2-7	TGTGCCCTGCGCAGGGCGTCCTACGAGCAGTACTTC	CALRRASYEQYF
TRBD2	TRBV11-2	-	16	TRBJ2-3	TGTGCCAGCAGCTCCACCACTAGCGGGATCACAGATACGCAGTATTTT	CASSSTTSGITDTQYF
-	TRBV12-3/TRBV12-4	many	13	TRBJ1-2	TGTGCCAGCAGCCACGGGCAGATCTATGGCTACACCTTC	CASSHGQIYGYTF
TRBD2	TRBV12-3/TRBV12-4	many	18	TRBJ2-2	TGTGCCAGCAGTTACGGACTAGCGGGGGGCCTGAACACCGGGGAGCTGTTTTTT	CASSYGLAGGLNTGELFF
-	TRBV3-1	many	14	TRBJ2-1	TGTGCCAGCTCGTGGGGCGGGAACTACAATGAGCAGTTCTTC	CASSWGGNYNEQFF
-	TRBV28	many	13	TRBJ1-2	TGTGCCAGCAGTGCGCAAACAGGCAGCGGCTACACCTTC	CASSAQTGSGYTF
-	TRBV20-1	many	12	TRBJ1-6	TGCAGTGCTCCGACGGTTTTAGGGGCCCTCCACTTT	CSAPTVLGALHF
-	TRBV6-1	-	14	TRBJ2-7	TGTGCCAGCAGTTTCAAGTACCCCCCGGGCGAGCAGTACTTC	CASSFKYPPGEQYF
TRBD1	TRBV6-1	many	16	TRBJ2-7	TGTGCCAGCAGTTACCTGATAGGGGGCCTGACCTACGAGCAGTACTTC	CASSYLIGGLTYEQYF
-	TRBV11-2	many	14	TRBJ2-7	TGTGCCAGCAGTTTAGGCGGGTCGACGAGGGAGCAGTACTTC	CASSLGGSTREQYF
-	TRBV6-1	many	15	TRBJ2-3	TGTGCCAGCGGCATGGACTCCACCTCCACAGATACGCAGTATTTT	CASGMDSTSTDTQYF
TRBD1	TRBV11-2	many	14	TRBJ1-2	TGTGCCAGCAGCTTAGATAGGACAGGGGGAAGCTACACCTTC	CASSLDRTGGSYTF
-	TRBV6-1	few	15	TRBJ2-7	TGTGCCAGCAGTGAAAGTAGGGAACCTTCTTACGAGCAGTACTTC	CASSESREPSYEQYF
-	TRBV6-1	many	14	TRBJ1-6	TGTGCCAGCAGTGACGCAGGGGTTGATTCACCCCTCCACTTT	CASSDAGVDSPLHF
TRBD1	TRBV7-2	many	15	TRBJ2-1	TGTGCCAGCTCAAGGGGGCCGAGCTCCTACAATGAGCAGTTCTTC	CASSRGPSSYNEQFF
-	TRBV6-2/TRBV6-3	-	13	TRBJ2-1	TGTGCCAGCAATCGGGGCTCCTACAATGAGCAGTTCTTC	CASNRGSYNEQFF
-	TRBV19	few	17	TRBJ2-2	TGTGCCAGCCAACCCGCCTGGGACACCCGGCGGACCGGGGAGCTGTTTTTT	CASQPAWDTRRTGELFF
TRBD1	TRBV12-3/TRBV12-4	few	11	TRBJ2-5	TGTACCAGCAGCCGCGACAGGGCACAGTACTTC	CTSSRDRAQYF
-	TRBV12-3/TRBV12-4	many	16	TRBJ2-7	TGTGCCAGCAGTGACCCACCGGGACAAAGATCCTACGAGCAGTACTTC	CASSDPPGQRSYEQYF
-	TRBV13	many	15	TRBJ2-1	TGTGCCAGCAGCGGAGATCGGGACTCCTACAATGAGCAGTTCTTC	CASSGDRDSYNEQFF
-	TRBV12-3/TRBV12-4	many	15	TRBJ1-1	TGTGCCAGCAGCCAACCGGGACCTATGAACACTGAAGCTTTCTTT	CASSQPGPMNTEAFF
-	TRBV20-1	many	15	TRBJ2-1	TGCAGTGCTAGATCCTCCGGGGGCTCCTACAATGAGCAGTTCTTC	CSARSSGGSYNEQFF
TRBD2	TRBV5-1	many	13	TRBJ2-7	TGCGCCAGCAGCAGGGAGGGCTCCTACGAGCAGTACTTC	CASSREGSYEQYF
-	TRBV7-3	many	14	TRBJ2-2	TGTGCCAGCAGCTTAGATTCGAACACCGGGGAGCTGTTTTTT	CASSLDSNTGELFF
-	TRBV5-1	few	19	TRBJ1-4	TGCGCCAGCAGCTCCACCCTGCGGGCAGAGTTCACAACTAATGAAAAACTGTTTTTT	CASSSTLRAEFTTNEKLFF
-	TRBV5-1	many	13	TRBJ2-1	TGCGCCTCCGGGAGCCCCTCCCTAAATGAGCAGTTCTTC	CASGSPSLNEQFF
-	TRBV3-1	-	16	TRBJ2-3	TGTGCCAGCAGTCCCGCAGGGCGGGGAGGCACAGATACGCAGTATTTT	CASSPAGRGGTDTQYF
TRBD2	TRBV13	many	18	TRBJ2-7	TGTGCCAGCTCCCTCCGAGGGGCTAGCGGGAGGACGACCTACGAGCAGTACTTC	CASSLRGASGRTTYEQYF
TRBD2	TRBV7-9	many	16	TRBJ2-1	TGTGCCAGCAGCTCGGGACTAGCGGGGGTGCGCAATGAGCAGTTCTTC	CASSSGLAGVRNEQFF
-	TRBV12-3/TRBV12-4	many	14	TRBJ1-5	TGTGCCAGCAGGTACGGGCGACCCCCGGAGCCCCAGCATTTT	CASRYGRPPEPQHF
TRBD1	TRBV5-1	once	15	TRBJ1-1	TGTGCCAGCAGCCCGGGACAGCCAATGAACACTGAAGCTTTCTTT	CASSPGQPMNTEAFF
TRBD2	TRBV13	-	16	TRBJ2-1	TGTGCCAGCAGCTTCCCGACAGGCGGGAGGTACAATGAGCAGTTCTTC	CASSFPTGGRYNEQFF
-	TRBV12-3/TRBV12-4	many	13	TRBJ1-4	TGTGCCAGCATGTTCGGGGTTTCGGAAAAACTGTTTTTT	CASMFGVSEKLFF
-	TRBV19	-	13	TRBJ1-3	TGTGCCACCAAACAGAGCTCTGGAAACACCATATATTTT	CATKQSSGNTIYF
TRBD1	TRBV5-1	few	14	TRBJ2-7	TGCGCCAGCAGCTCCTTTGGGACAGGGGACGAGCAGTACTTC	CASSSFGTGDEQYF
-	TRBV6-1	many	15	TRBJ1-5	TGTGCCAGCAGCTCAAGCCAGACACGCAATCAGCCCCAGCATTTT	CASSSSQTRNQPQHF
TRBD2	TRBV27	-	13	TRBJ2-7	TGTGCCAGCAGTTCCCTAGCGGAGTACGAGCAGTACTTC	CASSSLAEYEQYF
TRBD1	TRBV7-9	many	13	TRBJ1-1	TGTGCCAGCAGCTACGGGACAGGGGTTGAAGCTTTCTTT	CASSYGTGVEAFF
-	TRBV12-3/TRBV12-4	many	13	TRBJ2-1	TGTGCCAGCAGGCCATTATCCTCCAATGAGCAGTTCTTC	CASRPLSSNEQFF
TRBD2	TRBV20-1	many	15	TRBJ2-2	TGCAGTGCCGCTCCTAGCGGGAGTGAGGCCGGGGAGCTGTTTTTT	CSAAPSGSEAGELFF
-	TRBV18	few	18	TRBJ1-2	TGTGCCAGCTCACCACCGAGGGGGGGGCGAATTTTAGACTATGGCTACACCTTC	CASSPPRGGRILDYGYTF
-	TRBV7-3	few	13	TRBJ1-1	TGTGCCAGCAGCCCTAATCCGGGAACTGAAGCTTTCTTT	CASSPNPGTEAFF
-	TRBV20-1	-	11	TRBJ2-2	TGCAGTGCTGGTTCTGGCGGGGAGCTGTTTTTT	CSAGSGGELFF
-	TRBV12-3/TRBV12-4	many	12	TRBJ1-6	TGTGCCAGCAGCCGATGGAATTCACCCCTCCACTTT	CASSRWNSPLHF
TRBD1	TRBV4-1	few	19	TRBJ2-5	TGCGCCAGCAGCCAAGCGGGATGGCGGGACAGGGGATGGTTGGAGACCCAGTACTTC	CASSQAGWRDRGWLETQYF
TRBD2	TRBV20-1	many	15	TRBJ2-3	TGCAGTGCTAGAGGGAGACTAGCGGGCACAGATACGCAGTATTTT	CSARGRLAGTDTQYF
TRBD2	TRBV6-2/TRBV6-3	few	18	TRBJ2-1	TGTGCCAGCGTCTCCGCACGACTAGCGGGAGTAGTAGGAAATGAGCAGTTCTTC	CASVSARLAGVVGNEQFF
-	TRBV6-2/TRBV6-3	many	15	TRBJ2-2	TGTGCCAGCAGCCGCCCCAGGGAGAACACCGGGGAGCTGTTTTTT	CASSRPRENTGELFF
-	TRBV15	many	14	TRBJ1-3	TGTGCCACCAGCAGGGGGGATTCTGGAAACACCATATATTTT	CATSRGDSGNTIYF
-	TRBV7-9	few	14	TRBJ1-2	TGTGCCAGCAGCTTAACGGACGGAAGCGATGGCTACACCTTC	CASSLTDGSDGYTF
-	TRBV7-2	many	14	TRBJ1-5	TGTGCCAGCAGCGCAGACCGGCGGCAGCAGCCCCAGCATTTT	CASSADRRQQPQHF
-	TRBV7-2	many	14	TRBJ1-2	TGTGCCAGCAGCTTAGCGAGGGAGTCCTATGGCTACACCTTC	CASSLARESYGYTF